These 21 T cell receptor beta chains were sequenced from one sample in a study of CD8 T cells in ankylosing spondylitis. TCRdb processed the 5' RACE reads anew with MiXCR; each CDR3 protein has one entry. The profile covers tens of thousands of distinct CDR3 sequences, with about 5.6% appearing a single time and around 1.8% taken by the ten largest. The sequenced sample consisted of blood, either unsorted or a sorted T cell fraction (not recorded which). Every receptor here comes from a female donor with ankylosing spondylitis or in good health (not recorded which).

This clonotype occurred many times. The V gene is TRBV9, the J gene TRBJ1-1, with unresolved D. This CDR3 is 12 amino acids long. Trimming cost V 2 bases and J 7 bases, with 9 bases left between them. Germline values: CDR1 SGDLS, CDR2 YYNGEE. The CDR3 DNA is TGTGCCAGCAGCGTCCTCAAGGGTGAAGCTTTCTTT. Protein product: CASSVLKGEAFF.

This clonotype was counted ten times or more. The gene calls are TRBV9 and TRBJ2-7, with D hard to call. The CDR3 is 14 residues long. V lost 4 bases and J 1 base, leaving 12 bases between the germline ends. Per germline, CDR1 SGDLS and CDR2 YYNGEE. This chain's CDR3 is CASSLWATSYEQYF. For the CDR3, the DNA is TGTGCCAGCAGCCTCTGGGCTACATCCTACGAGCAGTACTTC.

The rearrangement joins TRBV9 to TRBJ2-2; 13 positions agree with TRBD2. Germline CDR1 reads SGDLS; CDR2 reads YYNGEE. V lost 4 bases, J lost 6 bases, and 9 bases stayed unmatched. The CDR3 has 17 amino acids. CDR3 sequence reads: CASSPFTGTSGAGELFF. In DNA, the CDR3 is TGTGCCAGCAGCCCCTTTACTGGGACTAGCGGGGCCGGGGAGCTGTTTTTT.

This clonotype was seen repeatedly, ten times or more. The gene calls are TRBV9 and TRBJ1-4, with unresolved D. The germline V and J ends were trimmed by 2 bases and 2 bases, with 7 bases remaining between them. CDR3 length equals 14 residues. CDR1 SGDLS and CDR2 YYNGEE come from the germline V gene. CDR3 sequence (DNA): TGTGCCAGCAGCGTCGGCCCTACTAATGAAAAACTGTTTTTT. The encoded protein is CASSVGPTNEKLFF.

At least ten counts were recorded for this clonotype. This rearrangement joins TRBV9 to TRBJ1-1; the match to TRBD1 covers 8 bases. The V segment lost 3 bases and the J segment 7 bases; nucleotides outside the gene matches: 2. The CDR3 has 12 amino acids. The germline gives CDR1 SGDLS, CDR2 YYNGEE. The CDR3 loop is CASSAQGVEAFF. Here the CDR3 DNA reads TGTGCCAGCAGCGCACAGGGGGTTGAAGCTTTCTTT.

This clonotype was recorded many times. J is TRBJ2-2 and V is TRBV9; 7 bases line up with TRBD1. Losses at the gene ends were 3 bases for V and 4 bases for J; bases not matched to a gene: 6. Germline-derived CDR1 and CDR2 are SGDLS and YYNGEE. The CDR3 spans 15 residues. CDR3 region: CASSGPRDSTGELFF. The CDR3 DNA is TGTGCCAGCAGCGGACCCCGGGACAGCACCGGGGAGCTGTTTTTT.

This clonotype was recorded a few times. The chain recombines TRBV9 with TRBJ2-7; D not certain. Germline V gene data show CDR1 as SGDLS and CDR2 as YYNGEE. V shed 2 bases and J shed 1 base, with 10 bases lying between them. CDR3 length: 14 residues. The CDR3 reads CASSVETFSYEQYF. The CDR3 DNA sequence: TGTGCCAGCAGCGTGGAGACATTTTCCTACGAGCAGTACTTC.

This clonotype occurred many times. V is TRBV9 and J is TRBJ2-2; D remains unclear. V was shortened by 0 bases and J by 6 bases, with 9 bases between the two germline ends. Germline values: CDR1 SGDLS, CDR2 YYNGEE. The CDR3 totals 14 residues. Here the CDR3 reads CASSVVFSAGELFF. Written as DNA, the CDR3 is TGTGCCAGCAGCGTAGTCTTCAGCGCCGGGGAGCTGTTTTTT.

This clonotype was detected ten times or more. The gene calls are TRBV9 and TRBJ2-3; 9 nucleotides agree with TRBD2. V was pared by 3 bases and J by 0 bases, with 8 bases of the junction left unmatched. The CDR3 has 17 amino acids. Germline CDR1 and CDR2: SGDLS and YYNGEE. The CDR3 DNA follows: TGTGCCAGCAGCGAAACAGCGGGGGGATCTAGCACAGATACGCAGTATTTT. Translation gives CASSETAGGSSTDTQYF.

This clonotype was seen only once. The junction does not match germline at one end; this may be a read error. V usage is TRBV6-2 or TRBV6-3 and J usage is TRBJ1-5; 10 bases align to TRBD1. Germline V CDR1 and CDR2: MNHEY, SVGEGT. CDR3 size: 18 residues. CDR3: CASKTNTGTGEGVQPQHF. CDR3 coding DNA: TGCGCCAGCAAGACTAACACCGGGACAGGGGAGGGGGTCCAGCCCCAGCATTTT.

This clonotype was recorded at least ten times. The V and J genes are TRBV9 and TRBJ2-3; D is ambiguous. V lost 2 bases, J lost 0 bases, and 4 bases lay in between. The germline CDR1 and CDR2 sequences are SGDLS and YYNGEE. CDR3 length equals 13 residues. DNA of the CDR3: TGTGCCAGCAGCGTCACTAGCACAGATACGCAGTATTTT. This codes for CASSVTSTDTQYF.

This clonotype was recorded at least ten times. CDR3 sequence: CASSVGGKWGEPLHF. CDR3 coding DNA: TGTGCCAGCAGCGTAGGAGGAAAGTGGGGAGAACCCCTCCACTTT. The rearrangement joins TRBV9 to TRBJ1-6; no clear D. Deletions cut 0 bases from V and 12 bases from J, with 16 bases between. The CDR3 loop spans 15 amino acids. The germline gives CDR1 SGDLS, CDR2 YYNGEE.

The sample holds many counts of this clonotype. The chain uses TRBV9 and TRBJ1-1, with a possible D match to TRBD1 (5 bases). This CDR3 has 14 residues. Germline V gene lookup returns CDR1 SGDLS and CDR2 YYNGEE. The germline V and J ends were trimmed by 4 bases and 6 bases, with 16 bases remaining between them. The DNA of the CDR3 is TGTGCCAGCAGCCCACTAAAGGGGAGGGCTGAAGCTTTCTTT. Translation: CASSPLKGRAEAFF.

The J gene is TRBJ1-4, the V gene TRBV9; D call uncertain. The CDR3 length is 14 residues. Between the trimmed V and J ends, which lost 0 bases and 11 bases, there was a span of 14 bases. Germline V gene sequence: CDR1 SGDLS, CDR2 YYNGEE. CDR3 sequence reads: CASSVDLAGGKLFF. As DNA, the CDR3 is TGTGCCAGCAGCGTAGATCTAGCCGGAGGGAAACTGTTTTTT.

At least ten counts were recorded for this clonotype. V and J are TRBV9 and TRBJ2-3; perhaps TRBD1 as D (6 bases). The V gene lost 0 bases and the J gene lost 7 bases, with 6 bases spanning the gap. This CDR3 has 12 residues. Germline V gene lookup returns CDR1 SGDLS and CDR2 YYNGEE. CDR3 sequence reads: CASSVGGHTQYF. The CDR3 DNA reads TGTGCCAGCAGCGTAGGGGGGCATACGCAGTATTTT.

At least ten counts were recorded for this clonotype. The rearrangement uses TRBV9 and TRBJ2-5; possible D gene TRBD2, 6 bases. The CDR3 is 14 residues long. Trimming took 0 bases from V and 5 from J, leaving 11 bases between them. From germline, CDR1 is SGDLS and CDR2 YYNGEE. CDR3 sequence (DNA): TGTGCCAGCAGCGTAGATTGGGGGGTCGAGACCCAGTACTTC. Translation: CASSVDWGVETQYF.

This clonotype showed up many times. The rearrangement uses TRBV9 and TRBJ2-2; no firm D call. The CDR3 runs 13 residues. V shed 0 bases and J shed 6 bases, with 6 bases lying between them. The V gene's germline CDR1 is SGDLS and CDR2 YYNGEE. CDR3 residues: CASSVVLAGELFF. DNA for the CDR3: TGTGCCAGCAGCGTAGTATTGGCCGGGGAGCTGTTTTTT.

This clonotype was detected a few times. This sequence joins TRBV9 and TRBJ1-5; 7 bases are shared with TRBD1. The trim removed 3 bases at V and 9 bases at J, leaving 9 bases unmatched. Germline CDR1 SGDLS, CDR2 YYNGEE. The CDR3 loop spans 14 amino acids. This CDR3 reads CASSAEQGIGPQHF. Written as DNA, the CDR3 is TGTGCCAGCAGCGCGGAACAGGGGATCGGGCCCCAGCATTTT.

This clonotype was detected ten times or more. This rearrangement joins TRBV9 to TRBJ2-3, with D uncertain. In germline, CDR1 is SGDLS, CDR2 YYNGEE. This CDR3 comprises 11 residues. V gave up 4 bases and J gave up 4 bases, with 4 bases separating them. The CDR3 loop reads CASSSSDTQYF. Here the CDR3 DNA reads TGTGCCAGCAGCTCGTCAGATACGCAGTATTTT.

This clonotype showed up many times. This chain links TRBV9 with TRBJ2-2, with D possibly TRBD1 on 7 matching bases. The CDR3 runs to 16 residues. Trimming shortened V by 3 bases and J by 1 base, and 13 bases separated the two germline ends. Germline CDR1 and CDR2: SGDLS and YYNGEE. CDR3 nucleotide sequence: TGTGCCAGCAGCGCCGCGGGACAGAGGAACACCGGGGAGCTGTTTTTT. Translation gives CASSAAGQRNTGELFF.

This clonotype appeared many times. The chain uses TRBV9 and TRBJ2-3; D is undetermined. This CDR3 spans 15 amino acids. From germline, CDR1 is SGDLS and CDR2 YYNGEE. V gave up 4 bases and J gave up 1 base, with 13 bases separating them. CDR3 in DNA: TGTGCCAGCAGCCCTCTCTTACAACGCACAGATACGCAGTATTTT. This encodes CASSPLLQRTDTQYF.